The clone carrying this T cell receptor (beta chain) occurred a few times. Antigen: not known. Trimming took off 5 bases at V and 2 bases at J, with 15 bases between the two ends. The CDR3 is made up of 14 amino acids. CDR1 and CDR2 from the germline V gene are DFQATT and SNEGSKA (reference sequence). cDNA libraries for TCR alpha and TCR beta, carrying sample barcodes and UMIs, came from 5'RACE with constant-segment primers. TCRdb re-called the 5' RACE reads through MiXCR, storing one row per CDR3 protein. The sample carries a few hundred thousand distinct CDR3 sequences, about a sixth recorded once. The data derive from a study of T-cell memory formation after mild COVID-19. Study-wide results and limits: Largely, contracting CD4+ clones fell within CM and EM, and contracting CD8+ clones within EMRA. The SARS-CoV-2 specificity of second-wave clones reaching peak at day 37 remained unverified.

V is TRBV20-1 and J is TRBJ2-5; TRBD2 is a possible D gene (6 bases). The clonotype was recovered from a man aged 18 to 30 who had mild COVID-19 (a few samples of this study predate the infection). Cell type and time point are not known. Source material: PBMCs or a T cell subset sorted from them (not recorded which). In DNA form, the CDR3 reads TGCAGTGCTCCCCGGGACTTGATACAAGAGACCCAGTACTTC. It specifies CSAPRDLIQETQYF.